Below are 10 T cell receptor beta chains sequenced from a single sample in a study of CD8+ T cells in alopecia areata. Extracted from the samples, RNA was reverse transcribed into cDNA to serve as the sequencing template. Produced via immunoSEQ multiplex PCR; TCRdb's table is partial and in-frame only. The repertoire holds about 110,000 clones, with approximately 63% as singletons. The sample consisted of CD8+ T cells sorted from blood. The receptors were gathered from a human donor in good health.

The genes are TRBV11-2 and TRBJ2-3, with 12 bases identical to TRBD2. Germline-derived CDR1 and CDR2 are SGHAT and FQNNGV. Unmatched junction bases numbered 13, after V lost 5 bases and J lost 1 base. The CDR3 is 19 residues long. CDR3 nucleotide sequence: TGTGCCAGCAGCGGACTAGCGGGGTACGAAGGAGGGGGCACAGATACGCAGTATTTT. It encodes CASSGLAGYEGGGTDTQYF.

The genes are TRBV4-2 and TRBJ1-6; the D is unclear. Trimming shortened V by 0 bases and J by 0 bases, and 12 bases separated the two germline ends. The CDR3 spans 18 residues. Germline CDR1 reads LGHNA; CDR2 reads YNFKEQ. As DNA, the CDR3 is TGTGCCAGCAGCCAAGATCGCTTGGTGGGCTCCTATAATTCACCCCTCCACTTT. This codes for CASSQDRLVGSYNSPLHF.

The count of this clone is one. The chain uses TRBV29-1 and TRBJ2-3; 9 nucleotides agree with TRBD1. The CDR3 runs 16 residues. From germline, CDR1 is SQVTM and CDR2 ANQGSEA. V dropped 5 bases and J dropped 0; count of bases not matched to a gene: 9. CDR3 nucleotide sequence: TGCAGCGTTACTTTATGGACAGGGGCAAGCACAGATACGCAGTATTTT. Its protein product is CSVTLWTGASTDTQYF.

This clone was observed a few times. This chain links TRBV7-6 with TRBJ1-1; D not resolved. This CDR3 is built from 13 residues. V was pared by 2 bases and J by 1 base, with 5 bases between. Germline loops: CDR1 SGHVS, CDR2 FNYEAQ. The CDR3 here is CASSLSANTEAFF. As DNA, the CDR3 is TGTGCCAGCAGCTTATCAGCGAACACTGAAGCTTTCTTT.

The rearrangement joins TRBV5-6 to TRBJ2-7; no reliable D call. Trimming took off 5 bases at V and 3 bases at J, with 12 bases between the two ends. Germline CDR1 SGHDT, CDR2 YYEEEE. The CDR3 is 13 residues long. CDR3 protein: CASRPGSHYEQYF. The CDR3 DNA follows: TGTGCCAGCAGACCCGGCTCCCACTACGAGCAGTACTTC.

This clone was recorded only once. Within the sample, other DNA sequences also encode this same CDR3. The rearrangement links TRBV9 to TRBJ1-3; no reliable D call. V shed 0 bases and J shed 1 base, with 8 bases lying between them. The CDR3 consists of 15 residues. CDR1 is SGDLS, CDR2 YYNGEE, per germline. CDR3 in amino acids: CASSVDTASGNTIYF. In DNA, the CDR3 is TGTGCCAGCAGCGTAGACACGGCTTCTGGAAACACCATATATTTT.

The rearrangement uses TRBV28 and TRBJ2-7; TRBD1 is a possible D gene (5 bases). The CDR3 sequence is 13 residues long. Per germline, CDR1 MDHEN and CDR2 SYDVKM. V was shortened by 5 bases and J by 1 base, with 9 bases between the two germline ends. CDR3: CASSPGFSYEQYF. The CDR3 nucleotides are TGTGCCAGCAGTCCAGGGTTTTCCTACGAGCAGTACTTC.

V gene TRBV6-5 combines with J gene TRBJ2-7; 7 bases align to TRBD1. V lost 0 bases, J lost 6 bases, and 5 bases stayed unmatched. CDR3 length: 14 amino acids. CDR1 is MNHEY, CDR2 SVGAGI, per germline. The chain's CDR3 is CASSYSRGGGEQYF. In DNA, the CDR3 is TGTGCCAGCAGTTACTCGAGAGGGGGCGGCGAGCAGTACTTC.

This clone was seen only a few times. In the same sample, other DNA sequences code for this CDR3. This chain joins TRBV2 and TRBJ2-7; the D is unclear. Per germline, CDR1 SNHLY and CDR2 FYNNEI. V lost 6 bases and J 4 bases, leaving 4 bases between the germline ends. The CDR3 runs to 10 residues. CDR3 coding DNA: TGTGCCAGCAGAGGATACGAGCAGTACTTC. The encoded protein is CASRGYEQYF.

This chain joins TRBV23-1 and TRBJ2-5, with a tentative D call TRBD1 (8 bases). TRBV23-1 is known as an ORF, though its function is uncertain. The CDR3 loop spans 16 amino acids. V dropped 0 bases and J dropped 3 bases, with 14 bases sitting between them. The CDR3 DNA reads TGCGCCAGCAGTCAATCGCGGACAGGGAGGGAAGAGACCCAGTACTTC. It encodes CASSQSRTGREETQYF.